A selection of T cell receptor beta chains follows, all from one sample in a study of shared clonotypes between healthy human individuals. Using immunoSEQ multiplex PCR, the repertoire was profiled, and TCRdb retains in-frame clones only, with some absent. The profile shows fewer than 1.6 million clones, 98% to 99% of them singletons. The material sequenced was naive CD4+ T cells sorted from blood. These receptors came from a young man in good health. Each CDR3 is given with its conserved first and last residue. Clone size is given for some rows only: seen once, a few or many times, or a class if the clone is expanded.

>once|TRBJ1-3|TRBV7-2
CASSSSLGVGNTIYF
>-|TRBJ1-1|TRBV18
CASSGAPREALNTEAFF
>-|TRBJ2-1|TRBV7-8
CASSPNHYRDTGFF
>-|TRBJ2-7|TRBV19
CASSGEREGQGPEQYF
>-|TRBJ2-3|TRBV5-6
CASSSTPAGSDTQYF
>-|TRBJ2-5|TRBV7-6
CASSLGTGGGETQYF
>-|TRBJ2-1|TRBV28
CASKLVHEQFF
>-|TRBJ1-3|TRBV4-3
CASSQDYGAGNTIYF
>-|TRBJ1-1|TRBV18
CASSPSNTEAFF
>-|TRBJ2-3|TRBV10-3
CAIREGLAASTDTQYF
>-|TRBJ2-5|TRBV10-3
CAISEGAPWGGGKSAQYF
>-|TRBJ1-5|TRBV7-2
CASSPTGPNQPQHF
>-|TRBJ1-5|TRBV4-2
CASSTDRTYLPQHF
>-|TRBJ2-1|TRBV5-1
CASSPGLEVGNEQFF
>-|TRBJ1-4|TRBV5-1
CASSTGQGKKLFF
>-|TRBJ2-7|TRBV6-5
CASSYQSVGGSYEQYF
>-|TRBJ2-3|TRBV5-4
CASSLPIAGGPSDTQYF
>-|TRBJ1-4|TRBV14
CASSQDRVLSTNEKLFF
>-|TRBJ2-7|TRBV13
CASSHHPGQGGLGQYF